These T cell receptor beta chains were read from a single sample in a study of cytomegalovirus exposure and HLA in healthy donors. The data were produced by immunoSEQ multiplex PCR, yet TCRdb's version contains in-frame clones alone and is incomplete. Here the sample spans some 150,000 clones, more than 60% being singletons. Sequencing input: PBMCs. The receptors derive from a man aged 35 to 55 in good health and CMV-seronegative. The CDR3 runs from the conserved cysteine through the conserved F or W. Fields, in order: CDR3 DNA, CDR3 protein, D gene, V gene, clone size, J gene. D genes are given only for firm matches. Where a row states a size, it is once, few, many or the class of an expanded clone; other rows omit it.

CDR3 DNA: TGTGCCAGCTCACCCCTGCAGCCGCGAAGAACAGGGGAAAAACTGTTTTTT; CDR3 protein: CASSPLQPRRTGEKLFF; D gene: .; V gene: TRBV18; clone size: .; J gene: TRBJ1-4
CDR3 DNA: TGTGCCAGCAGTTTATATCTTGGAGGGGAAAAACTGTTTTTT; CDR3 protein: CASSLYLGGEKLFF; D gene: .; V gene: TRBV27; clone size: .; J gene: TRBJ1-4
CDR3 DNA: TGTGCCAGCAGCCTGCAACGGGAGACCCAGTACTTC; CDR3 protein: CASSLQRETQYF; D gene: .; V gene: TRBV7-2; clone size: .; J gene: TRBJ2-5
CDR3 DNA: TGCGCCAGCACAGCTCAGGGGGCGAACACTGAAGCTTTCTTT; CDR3 protein: CASTAQGANTEAFF; D gene: TRBD1; V gene: TRBV5-1; clone size: .; J gene: TRBJ1-1
CDR3 DNA: TGTGCCATCGGGGAGCGCAATCAGCCCCAGCATTTT; CDR3 protein: CAIGERNQPQHF; D gene: .; V gene: TRBV10-3; clone size: .; J gene: TRBJ1-5
CDR3 DNA: TGTGCCAGTAGTTCCGAGACAGGGGGGGATACGCAGTATTTT; CDR3 protein: CASSSETGGDTQYF; D gene: TRBD1; V gene: TRBV19; clone size: .; J gene: TRBJ2-3
CDR3 DNA: TGTGCCAGCTCCAGCCCACAGATCCTTAACTATGGCTACACCTTC; CDR3 protein: CASSSPQILNYGYTF; D gene: .; V gene: TRBV6-1; clone size: .; J gene: TRBJ1-2
CDR3 DNA: TGTGCCAGCAGCTTTGGCCAATTCACTGAAGCTTTCTTT; CDR3 protein: CASSFGQFTEAFF; D gene: .; V gene: TRBV7-9; clone size: .; J gene: TRBJ1-1
CDR3 DNA: TGCGCCAGCAGCCAACTCTCGGGACAGGGAGGTAATTCACCCCTCCACTTT; CDR3 protein: CASSQLSGQGGNSPLHF; D gene: TRBD1; V gene: TRBV4-3; clone size: .; J gene: TRBJ1-6
CDR3 DNA: TGTGCCAGCAGCCTTCAACGGACTAGCGGGGCCAAGCAGTTCTTC; CDR3 protein: CASSLQRTSGAKQFF; D gene: TRBD2; V gene: TRBV6-6; clone size: .; J gene: TRBJ2-1
CDR3 DNA: TGCGCCAGCAGCTTGCAGGGGAATCAGCCCCAGCATTTT; CDR3 protein: CASSLQGNQPQHF; D gene: .; V gene: TRBV5-1; clone size: .; J gene: TRBJ1-5
CDR3 DNA: TGCAGTGCCCTCGGGGGCACTGAAGCTTTCTTT; CDR3 protein: CSALGGTEAFF; D gene: .; V gene: TRBV20-1; clone size: .; J gene: TRBJ1-1
CDR3 DNA: TGTGCCAGCAGCGTAGCCGGGGGCTACACCTTC; CDR3 protein: CASSVAGGYTF; D gene: .; V gene: TRBV9; clone size: .; J gene: TRBJ1-2
CDR3 DNA: TGCGCCGCGGGAAGCACGGCCTCCTATAATTCACCCCTCCACTTT; CDR3 protein: CAAGSTASYNSPLHF; D gene: .; V gene: TRBV23-1; clone size: .; J gene: TRBJ1-6
CDR3 DNA: TGTGCCAGCAGCCAAGGCCAGCGGGGGGGCCATGAGCAGTTCTTC; CDR3 protein: CASSQGQRGGHEQFF; D gene: TRBD2; V gene: TRBV4-2; clone size: .; J gene: TRBJ2-1
CDR3 DNA: TGTGCCAGCCGGACAGGGAACACTGAAGCTTTCTTT; CDR3 protein: CASRTGNTEAFF; D gene: TRBD1; V gene: TRBV19; clone size: few; J gene: TRBJ1-1
CDR3 DNA: TGTGCCAGCAGCTTGGGGGGGCTGGCTGAAAAACTGTTTTTT; CDR3 protein: CASSLGGLAEKLFF; D gene: .; V gene: TRBV5-4; clone size: few; J gene: TRBJ1-4
CDR3 DNA: TGTGCCAGCAGCTTAGCGGGGGGGCCCGGGTACGAGCAGTACTTC; CDR3 protein: CASSLAGGPGYEQYF; D gene: .; V gene: TRBV7-2; clone size: .; J gene: TRBJ2-7
CDR3 DNA: TGTGCCAGCAGCACGCAGGCCCTTGGGGGAAACACCATATATTTT; CDR3 protein: CASSTQALGGNTIYF; D gene: .; V gene: TRBV6-5; clone size: .; J gene: TRBJ1-3
CDR3 DNA: TGTGCCTGCAGCCTACAGGGGATAAGTGAAGCTTTCTTT; CDR3 protein: CACSLQGISEAFF; D gene: TRBD1; V gene: TRBV7-6; clone size: .; J gene: TRBJ1-1
CDR3 DNA: TGTGCCAGCAGCTTAGTGAATTACGGACGGGGAGATGAAAAACTGTTTTTT; CDR3 protein: CASSLVNYGRGDEKLFF; D gene: .; V gene: TRBV7-6; clone size: .; J gene: TRBJ1-4
CDR3 DNA: TGTGCCAGCAGCACCCTAGCGGACTTCTTCCCGTATTTT; CDR3 protein: CASSTLADFFPYF; D gene: TRBD2; V gene: TRBV11-2; clone size: .; J gene: TRBJ2-3
CDR3 DNA: TGCGCCAGCAGCCAAGAACAGGGGGCCAACTATGGCTACACCTTC; CDR3 protein: CASSQEQGANYGYTF; D gene: TRBD1; V gene: TRBV4-3; clone size: few; J gene: TRBJ1-2
CDR3 DNA: TGCAGCGTTGCTCAGGAGGGAGGAGAGACCCAGTACTTC; CDR3 protein: CSVAQEGGETQYF; D gene: .; V gene: TRBV29-1; clone size: .; J gene: TRBJ2-5
CDR3 DNA: TGTGCCAGCACCTGGACAGGGGGCGACCACCAAGGAGCTTTCTTT; CDR3 protein: CASTWTGGDHQGAFF; D gene: TRBD1; V gene: TRBV6-1; clone size: .; J gene: TRBJ1-1
CDR3 DNA: TGTGCCAGCAGCGTAGGGACAGGGGGCGGTGAGCAGTTCTTC; CDR3 protein: CASSVGTGGGEQFF; D gene: TRBD1; V gene: TRBV9; clone size: .; J gene: TRBJ2-1
CDR3 DNA: TGTGCCAGCAGCCAGTGGACTAGCGGGGGGGCTGGCACCGGGGAGCTGTTTTTT; CDR3 protein: CASSQWTSGGAGTGELFF; D gene: TRBD2; V gene: TRBV7-7; clone size: .; J gene: TRBJ2-2
CDR3 DNA: TGTGCCAGCTCACCATCGGCAGGGGGCTTCTACGAGCAGTACTTC; CDR3 protein: CASSPSAGGFYEQYF; D gene: TRBD1; V gene: TRBV18; clone size: .; J gene: TRBJ2-7
CDR3 DNA: TGTGCCAGCAGCTTAAGAGGGAACCACGAGCAGTACTTC; CDR3 protein: CASSLRGNHEQYF; D gene: .; V gene: TRBV7-3; clone size: .; J gene: TRBJ2-7
CDR3 DNA: TGTGCCAGCAGCTTACAGGGGCGTTTTCAAGCAAATGAGCAGTTCTTC; CDR3 protein: CASSLQGRFQANEQFF; D gene: TRBD1; V gene: TRBV5-6; clone size: .; J gene: TRBJ2-1
CDR3 DNA: TGTGCCAACGGGGGGACTCAACCAAATCAGCCCCAGCATTTT; CDR3 protein: CANGGTQPNQPQHF; D gene: .; V gene: TRBV6-6; clone size: .; J gene: TRBJ1-5
CDR3 DNA: TGTGCCAGCAGCCGCCGTAGGGGAGGGATGAACTTC; CDR3 protein: CASSRRRGGMNF; D gene: TRBD2; V gene: TRBV5-8; clone size: .; J gene: TRBJ2-7
CDR3 DNA: TGCGCCAGCAGCCAAGCGGGGGTAGGCGAGACCCAGTACTTC; CDR3 protein: CASSQAGVGETQYF; D gene: .; V gene: TRBV4-1; clone size: .; J gene: TRBJ2-5
CDR3 DNA: TGCGCCAGCAGCCGCTGGACTAGCGAAGAGACCCAGTACTTC; CDR3 protein: CASSRWTSEETQYF; D gene: TRBD2; V gene: TRBV5-1; clone size: .; J gene: TRBJ2-5
CDR3 DNA: TGTGCCAGCAGTTTGACAGGGTCGAGTGAAGCTTTCTTT; CDR3 protein: CASSLTGSSEAFF; D gene: TRBD1; V gene: TRBV6-5; clone size: once; J gene: TRBJ1-1
CDR3 DNA: TGTGCCAGCAGCGCGACTACCGGCACCGGGGAGCTGTTTTTT; CDR3 protein: CASSATTGTGELFF; D gene: .; V gene: TRBV9; clone size: .; J gene: TRBJ2-2
CDR3 DNA: TGTGCCAGCAGCCGACAGGGGGGGGTCTCCTACGAGCAGTACTTC; CDR3 protein: CASSRQGGVSYEQYF; D gene: TRBD1; V gene: TRBV7-2; clone size: .; J gene: TRBJ2-7
CDR3 DNA: TGTGCCAGCCGGGGGGCAGTTGGGACTGAAGCTTTCTTT; CDR3 protein: CASRGAVGTEAFF; D gene: .; V gene: TRBV2; clone size: few; J gene: TRBJ1-1
CDR3 DNA: TGTGCCAGCAGTTTAAGCTATTTAGCCAAAAACATTCAGTACTTC; CDR3 protein: CASSLSYLAKNIQYF; D gene: .; V gene: TRBV6-5; clone size: few; J gene: TRBJ2-4